A single sample is the source of the 19 T cell receptor beta chains below, sequenced in a study of identical twins. TCRdb called the 5' RACE reads again in MiXCR, with one record for every CDR3 protein. The sample lists 210,000 or so distinct CDR3 sequences, 7.5% occurring once. These records were also assigned to another study, of yellow fever vaccine responses in identical twins.

Sequencing input: memory (CD45RO+) T cells sorted from blood. The receptors were sampled from a woman younger than 35 in good health.

The V gene is TRBV11-2, the J gene TRBJ2-1, with TRBD2 matching 12 bases. V trimming: 4 bases; J trimming: 8 bases; junction bases outside the gene matches: 6. The CDR3 is made up of 15 amino acids. Germline values: CDR1 SGHAT, CDR2 FQNNGV. DNA of the CDR3: TGTGCCAGCAGCTCTAGCGGGAGGGCCGGGGATGAGCAGTTCTTC. It specifies CASSSSGRAGDEQFF.

This clonotype occurred a few times. This chain uses TRBV4-1 with TRBJ1-2; D gene uncertain. The CDR3 is made up of 13 amino acids. V was pared by 1 base and J by 2 bases, with 5 bases between. The germline V gene encodes CDR1 MGHRA and CDR2 YSYEKL. CDR3 amino acids: CASSQVQNYGYTF. For the CDR3, the DNA is TGCGCCAGCAGCCAAGTGCAGAACTATGGCTACACCTTC.

Ten or more counts support this clonotype. This chain connects TRBV2 to TRBJ2-7, with D possibly matching TRBD1 (6 bases). The CDR3 covers 13 residues. Germline-derived CDR1 and CDR2 are SNHLY and FYNNEI. Deletions cut 5 bases from V and 0 bases from J, with 8 bases between. The CDR3 loop reads CASSSQGSYEQYF. The CDR3 DNA follows: TGTGCCAGCAGTTCACAGGGCTCCTACGAGCAGTACTTC.

This clonotype has a handful of counts. The rearrangement uses TRBV5-1 and TRBJ2-2; 10 positions agree with TRBD2. Germline values: CDR1 SGHRS, CDR2 YFSETQ. V gave up 4 bases and J gave up 4 bases; unmatched junction bases: 7. CDR3 size: 16 residues. The CDR3 is CASSRAGLAATGELFF. The CDR3 DNA reads TGCGCCAGCAGCAGAGCCGGACTAGCGGCCACCGGGGAGCTGTTTTTT.

This clonotype was counted a few times. The genes are TRBV6-1 and TRBJ2-7; TRBD2 agrees at 9 bases. Trimming cost V 6 bases and J 5 bases; bases outside gene matches: 14. This CDR3 is 16 amino acids long. Germline V lookup: CDR1 MNHNS, CDR2 SASEGT. This CDR3 is CASSRAGGWVVDEQYF. CDR3 DNA sequence: TGTGCCAGCAGCCGCGCGGGAGGGTGGGTGGTCGACGAGCAGTACTTC.

This clonotype was recorded once. A much larger clone lies a single base off, so this may be a read error. CDR3 sequence: CASSLELHSTF. The CDR3 DNA is TGTGCCAGCAGTTTAGAATTGCACTCTACCTTC. The gene calls are TRBV12-3 or TRBV12-4 and TRBJ1-2, with unresolved D. V was pared by 1 base and J by 14 bases, with 11 bases between. The CDR3 spans 11 residues.

The rearrangement joins TRBV4-2 to TRBJ2-2, with TRBD2 matching over 10 bases. Germline V gene data show CDR1 as LGHNA and CDR2 as YNFKEQ. The CDR3 contains 17 residues. Trimming removed 4 bases from V and 6 bases from J; junction bases left unmatched: 11. CDR3 nucleotides: TGTGCCAGCAGCCGGAAACCCAGCGGGAGGGAGGCCGGGGAGCTGTTTTTT. It translates to CASSRKPSGREAGELFF.

This clonotype was recorded at least ten times. The rearrangement uses TRBV2 and TRBJ2-3, with no clear D. Between the trimmed V and J ends, which lost 6 bases and 2 bases, there was a span of 12 bases. The CDR3 loop spans 14 amino acids. In germline, CDR1 is SNHLY, CDR2 FYNNEI. CDR3 in DNA: TGTGCCAGCAGCTACCGATCCTTCACAGATACGCAGTATTTT. Its protein is CASSYRSFTDTQYF.

This clonotype has at least ten counts. The chain combines TRBV6-4 with TRBJ2-1; 9 positions match TRBD1. V trimming: 5 bases; J trimming: 1 base; junction bases outside the gene matches: 3. Germline CDR1 reads MRHNA; CDR2 reads SNTAGT. The CDR3 totals 15 residues. For the CDR3, the DNA is TGTGCCAGCAGTCCCGGGACAGGGTCCTACAATGAGCAGTTCTTC. Translating it yields CASSPGTGSYNEQFF.

This clonotype has more than one count but fewer than ten. The chain couples TRBV7-9 to TRBJ2-7; D tentatively fits TRBD1 or TRBD2 (5 bases each). The CDR3 is 17 residues long. Germline V lookup: CDR1 SEHNR, CDR2 FQNEAQ (reference sequence). V lost 4 bases and J 3 bases, leaving 22 bases between the germline ends. The CDR3 DNA is TGTGCCAGCAGCTCATCGATATCCGGGACGGAGATCTACGAGCAGTACTTC. Amino acid sequence: CASSSSISGTEIYEQYF.

This clonotype showed up many times. CDR3 sequence: CSVQRRGEDREQFF. The DNA of the CDR3 is TGCAGCGTCCAGAGGCGGGGGGAGGATAGGGAGCAGTTCTTC. This chain uses TRBV29-1 with TRBJ2-1; the match to TRBD2 covers 8 bases. Germline CDR1 is SQVTM and CDR2 is ANQGSEA. The junction had 14 bases not matched to a gene; V was cut back by 6 bases and J by 10 bases. This CDR3 has 14 residues.

Many counts were recorded for this clonotype. The rearrangement uses TRBV29-1 and TRBJ2-7, with TRBD1 as a possible D gene (5 bases). V gave up 6 bases and J gave up 1 base, with 10 bases separating them. There are 12 residues in the CDR3. The germline gives CDR1 SQVTM, CDR2 ANQGSEA. The CDR3, as DNA: TGCAGCGTCTCGACAGATTCCTACGAGCAGTACTTC. Protein product: CSVSTDSYEQYF.

This clonotype was detected ten times or more. V usage is TRBV7-8 and J usage is TRBJ1-3, with TRBD1 as a possible D gene (6 bases). The V gene lost 1 base and the J gene lost 4 bases, with 11 bases spanning the gap. The germline gives CDR1 SGHVS, CDR2 FQNEAQ. CDR3 length: 15 residues. CDR3 in DNA: TGTGCCAGCAGCTTAGACAGGGCGGGAGGAAACACCATATATTTT. Translation gives CASSLDRAGGNTIYF.

This clonotype was counted between two and nine times. This sequence joins TRBV20-1 and TRBJ2-3; 11 nucleotides align to TRBD2. The CDR3 contains 15 residues. CDR1 is DFQATT and CDR2 is SNEGSKA in the germline V gene (reference sequence). The V segment lost 0 bases and the J segment 7 bases; nucleotides outside the gene matches: 6. CDR3 sequence: CSARDIAGGPYTQYF. The CDR3 nucleotides are TGCAGTGCTAGAGATATAGCGGGAGGGCCGTATACGCAGTATTTT.

This clonotype occurred many times. This sequence joins TRBV20-1 and TRBJ2-3, with 8 bases identical to TRBD1. This CDR3 has 14 residues. Germline V lookup: CDR1 DFQATT, CDR2 SNEGSKA (reference sequence). V lost 5 bases and J lost 2; bases outside the gene matches: 6. CDR3 in amino acids: CSASGQGHTDTQYF. CDR3 in DNA: TGCAGTGCTTCTGGACAGGGACACACAGATACGCAGTATTTT.

The chain couples TRBV5-1 to TRBJ1-1; D not certain. CDR1 and CDR2 (germline): SGHRS, YFSETQ. This CDR3 contains 16 residues. Trimming removed 2 bases from V and 0 bases from J, with 14 bases in between. The CDR3, as DNA: TGCGCCAGCAGCTTTGACGATATCGATATGAACACTGAAGCTTTCTTT. Translating it yields CASSFDDIDMNTEAFF.

The V gene is TRBV2, the J gene TRBJ2-5, with 16 positions matching TRBD2. V shed 6 bases, J shed 2 bases, and the junction held 6 bases outside the gene matches. The length of the CDR3 is 17 residues. Germline V CDR1 and CDR2: SNHLY, FYNNEI. This chain's CDR3 is CASSLGLAGGRQETQYF. The CDR3 region has the DNA TGTGCCAGCAGCCTGGGACTAGCGGGGGGGCGGCAAGAGACCCAGTACTTC.

V usage is TRBV20-1 and J usage is TRBJ2-1; 8 bases are shared with TRBD1. J was trimmed by 3 bases and V by 3 bases; bases with no gene match: 7. The CDR3 is 15 residues long. From germline, CDR1 is DFQATT and CDR2 SNEGSKA (reference sequence). This CDR3 is CSASESGQDYNEQFF. CDR3 nucleotide sequence: TGCAGTGCTAGCGAATCGGGACAGGACTACAATGAGCAGTTCTTC.

V usage is TRBV20-1 and J usage is TRBJ2-7; 7 bases are a match to TRBD1. CDR3 size: 12 residues. J lost 4 bases, V lost 6 bases, and 6 bases had no gene match. Germline values: CDR1 DFQATT, CDR2 SNEGSKA (reference sequence). In DNA, the CDR3 is TGCAGTGCAAAGGGACAGATATACGAGCAGTACTTC. Protein: CSAKGQIYEQYF.